Below, 4 T cell receptor beta chains from the same sample are listed, as sequenced in a study of blood T cell repertoires in COVID-19 (dated by TCRdb to 2018 to 2020). Libraries were built with the immunoSEQ multiplex PCR assay. Drawn from immuneACCESS, this table holds only the in-frame rearrangements with V and J called that TCRdb kept. Clones are partly lost; checked studies trace under half to an unresolved V gene and leave the rest unexplained. The sample table shows 200,000 to 250,000 clones, and 65% to 90% are seen once. The ten largest make up roughly 10% of the sample. Sequencing was carried out using peripheral blood. These receptors were obtained from a man aged 50 to 60 with COVID-19, enrolled during active disease.

The chain has TRBV6-5 and TRBJ2-3, with a possible D match to TRBD2 (6 bases). V shed 0 bases and J shed 0 bases, with 10 bases lying between them. Germline CDR1 MNHEY, CDR2 SVGAGI. This CDR3 contains 16 residues. The CDR3 spells CASSYSPSASTDTQYF. CDR3 in DNA: TGTGCCAGCAGTTACTCGCCTAGCGCAAGCACAGATACGCAGTATTTT.

CDR3 bases: TGCGCCAGCGCTAGACCGGGACAGCCCTACGAGCAGTACTTC. This codes for CASARPGQPYEQYF. V and J are TRBV5-1 and TRBJ2-7; TRBD1 agrees at 7 bases. The germline CDR1 and CDR2 sequences are SGHRS and YFSETQ. V lost 7 bases to trimming and J lost 2 bases; unmatched junction nucleotides: 9. There are 14 residues in the CDR3.

The chain joins TRBV5-4 to TRBJ1-2; 7 bases map to TRBD1. V shed 7 bases and J 4 bases; nucleotides not matched to a gene: 7. Germline assignment: CDR1 SGHNT and CDR2 YYREEE (reference sequence). The CDR3 extends over 13 amino acids. DNA of the CDR3: TGTGCCAGCGGGCGACAGGGCTTCTATGGCTACACCTTC. Translating it yields CASGRQGFYGYTF.

This sequence joins TRBV15 and TRBJ2-7; the match to TRBD1 covers 9 bases. After removal of 0 bases from V and 2 bases from J, the junction contained 8 bases not matched to a gene. There are 17 residues in the CDR3. In germline, CDR1 is LNHNV, CDR2 YYDKDF (reference sequence). The DNA of the CDR3 is TGTGCCACCAGCAGAGAACCCACCGGGACAGGGACCTACGAGCAGTACTTC. This codes for CATSREPTGTGTYEQYF.